This TCR beta chain emerged from a study of T cell changes during pregnancy in multiple sclerosis. This CDR3 has 17 residues. V lost 3 bases and J lost 0, with 15 bases in between. CDR1 and CDR2 from the germline V gene are LGHNA and YSLEER. Profiling relied on immunoSEQ multiplex PCR, and the TCRdb table lists in-frame clones only, not all of them. Of just under 80,000 clones listed, just over 90% were seen once; the top ten hold around 0.7%. Sequenced here: peripheral blood, sampled in the second trimester of pregnancy. The TCR comes from a female donor in good health, enrolled as a control in a pregnancy study. The chain joins TRBV4-3 to TRBJ1-3; possible D gene TRBD1, 6 bases. The CDR3 protein is CASSQGTSRYSGNTIYF. CDR3 nucleotides: TGCGCCAGCAGCCAGGGGACATCACGATACTCTGGAAACACCATATATTTT.